These T cell receptor beta chains were read from a single sample in a study of T cell responses to AZD1222 COVID-19 vaccine. Assay: immunoSEQ multiplex PCR; the TCRdb copy retains only in-frame clones and omits some. The table shows about 130,000 clones, with around 87% occurring only once. The specimen was peripheral blood, collected on day 0 of AZD1222 vaccination. All receptors come from an adult in good health. Both conserved end residues are part of each CDR3. The D gene is left open where the match is weak. Only part of the rows carry a size: once, few, many, or a class if the clone is expanded.

TRBJ2-7,TRBV28,-,-,CASSTLPYEQYF,TGTGCCAGCAGTACCTTGCCCTACGAGCAGTACTTC
TRBJ1-5,TRBV27,-,few,CASTPLDLGSNQPQHF,TGTGCCAGCACACCGCTGGACCTGGGGAGCAATCAGCCCCAGCATTTT
TRBJ1-1,TRBV21-1,-,-,CASSKVSTGPNTEAFF,TGTGCCAGCAGCAAAGTCTCAACAGGGCCGAACACTGAAGCTTTCTTT
TRBJ2-5,TRBV3-1/TRBV3-2,-,-,CASSHSGTPETQYF,TGTGCCAGCAGCCACTCCGGGACTCCGGAGACCCAGTACTTC
TRBJ2-3,TRBV18,-,-,CASSPARSTDTQYF,TGTGCCAGCTCACCTGCCCGAAGCACAGATACGCAGTATTTT
TRBJ1-2,TRBV27,TRBD1,-,CASRYNSGTGLPYTF,TGTGCCAGCAGATACAACTCCGGGACAGGCTTACCTTACACCTTC
TRBJ2-7,TRBV18,-,few,CASSLGQGLEQYF,TGTGCCAGCTCACTTGGTCAAGGGCTCGAGCAGTACTTC
TRBJ1-3,TRBV9,-,-,CASSVGVSGNTIYF,TGTGCCAGCAGCGTAGGGGTCTCTGGAAACACCATATATTTT
TRBJ2-5,TRBV9,TRBD2,-,CASSAWDYQETQYF,TGTGCCAGCAGCGCTTGGGACTATCAAGAGACCCAGTACTTC
TRBJ2-5,TRBV24-1,TRBD1,-,CATSAGTEYQETQYF,TGTGCCACCAGTGCCGGGACAGAGTACCAAGAGACCCAGTACTTC
TRBJ2-7,TRBV19,TRBD2,-,CASSLRASGRPNEQYF,TGTGCCAGTAGCCTTAGGGCTAGCGGGAGGCCCAACGAGCAGTACTTC
TRBJ2-1,TRBV19,-,-,CASSIGAYEQFF,TGTGCCAGTAGTATAGGGGCATACGAGCAGTTCTTC
TRBJ1-5,TRBV27,-,-,CASSFTGQGVGRPQHF,TGTGCCAGCAGTTTCACGGGGCAAGGAGTCGGGAGGCCCCAGCATTTT